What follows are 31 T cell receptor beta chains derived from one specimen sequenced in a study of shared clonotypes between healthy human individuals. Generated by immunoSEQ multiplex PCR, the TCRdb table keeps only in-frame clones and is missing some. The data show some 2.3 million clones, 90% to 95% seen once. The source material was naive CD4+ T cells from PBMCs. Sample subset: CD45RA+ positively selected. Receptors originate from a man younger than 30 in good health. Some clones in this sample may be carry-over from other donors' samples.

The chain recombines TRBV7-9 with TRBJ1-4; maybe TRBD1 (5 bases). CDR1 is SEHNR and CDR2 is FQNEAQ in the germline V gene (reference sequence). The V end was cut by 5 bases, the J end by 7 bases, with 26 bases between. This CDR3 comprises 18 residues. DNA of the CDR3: TGTGCCAGCAGCCAGCAAGCGGGGGGAAGGGTGAGAGGTGAAAAACTGTTTTTT. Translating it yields CASSQQAGGRVRGEKLFF.

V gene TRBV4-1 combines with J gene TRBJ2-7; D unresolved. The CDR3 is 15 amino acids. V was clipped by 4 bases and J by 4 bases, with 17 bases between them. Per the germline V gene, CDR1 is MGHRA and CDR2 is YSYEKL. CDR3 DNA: TGCGCCAGCAGCCTTTCGCCTCAGGAAGGGTACGAGCAGTACTTC. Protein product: CASSLSPQEGYEQYF.

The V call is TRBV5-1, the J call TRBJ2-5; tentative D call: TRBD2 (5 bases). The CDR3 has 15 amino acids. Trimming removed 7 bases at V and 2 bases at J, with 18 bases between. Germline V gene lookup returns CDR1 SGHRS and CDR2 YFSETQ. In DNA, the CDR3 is TGCGCCAGCGGAGGTTATGGCGGAGATCAAGAGACCCAGTACTTC. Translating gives CASGGYGGDQETQYF.

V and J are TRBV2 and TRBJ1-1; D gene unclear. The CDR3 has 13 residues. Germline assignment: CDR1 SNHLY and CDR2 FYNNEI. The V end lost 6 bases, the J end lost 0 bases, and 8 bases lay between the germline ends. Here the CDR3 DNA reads TGTGCCAGCAGCACACAGTTGAACACTGAAGCTTTCTTT. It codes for CASSTQLNTEAFF.

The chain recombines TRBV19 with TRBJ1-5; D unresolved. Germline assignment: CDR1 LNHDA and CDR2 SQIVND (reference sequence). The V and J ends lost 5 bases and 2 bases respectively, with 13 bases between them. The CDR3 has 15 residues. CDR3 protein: CASSPVEGGNQPQHF. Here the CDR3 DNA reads TGTGCCAGTAGTCCTGTCGAGGGCGGCAATCAGCCCCAGCATTTT.

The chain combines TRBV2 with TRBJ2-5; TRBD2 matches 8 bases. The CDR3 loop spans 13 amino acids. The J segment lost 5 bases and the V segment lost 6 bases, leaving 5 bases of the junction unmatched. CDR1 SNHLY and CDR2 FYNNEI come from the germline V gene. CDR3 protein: CASRGTRGETQYF. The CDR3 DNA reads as TGTGCCAGCAGGGGGACTAGGGGCGAGACCCAGTACTTC. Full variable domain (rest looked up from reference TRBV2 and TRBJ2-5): EPEVTQTPSHQVTQMGQEVILRCVPISNHLYFYWYRQILGQKVEFLVSFYNNEISEKSEIFDDQFSVERPDGSNFTLKIRSTKLEDSAMYFCASRGTRGETQYFGPGTRLLVL.

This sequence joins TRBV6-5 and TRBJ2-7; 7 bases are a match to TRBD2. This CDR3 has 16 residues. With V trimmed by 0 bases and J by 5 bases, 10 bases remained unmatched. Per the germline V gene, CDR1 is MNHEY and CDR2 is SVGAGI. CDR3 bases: TGTGCCAGCAGTTACTCGATTGCGGCGGGAGTAGACGAGCAGTACTTC. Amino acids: CASSYSIAAGVDEQYF.

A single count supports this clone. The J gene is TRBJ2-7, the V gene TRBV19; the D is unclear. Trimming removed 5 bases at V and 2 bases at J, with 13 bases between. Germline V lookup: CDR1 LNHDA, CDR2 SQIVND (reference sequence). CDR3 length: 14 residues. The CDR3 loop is CASSLDIYPYEQYF. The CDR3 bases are TGTGCCAGTAGTCTCGACATTTACCCCTACGAGCAGTACTTC.

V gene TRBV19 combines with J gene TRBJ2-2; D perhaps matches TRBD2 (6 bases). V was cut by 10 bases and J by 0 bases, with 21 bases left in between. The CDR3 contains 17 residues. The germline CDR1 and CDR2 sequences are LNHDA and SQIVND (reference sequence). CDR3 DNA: TGTGCCACCAGTAAAAGAGGACTATTCGCGAACACCGGGGAGCTGTTTTTT. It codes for CATSKRGLFANTGELFF.

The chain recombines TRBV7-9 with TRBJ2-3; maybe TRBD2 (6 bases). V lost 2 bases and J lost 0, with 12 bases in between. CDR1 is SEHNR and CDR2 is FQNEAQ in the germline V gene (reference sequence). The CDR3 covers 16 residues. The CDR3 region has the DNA TGTGCCAGCAGCTTACTCCTTAGCGGAAGCACAGATACGCAGTATTTT. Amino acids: CASSLLLSGSTDTQYF.

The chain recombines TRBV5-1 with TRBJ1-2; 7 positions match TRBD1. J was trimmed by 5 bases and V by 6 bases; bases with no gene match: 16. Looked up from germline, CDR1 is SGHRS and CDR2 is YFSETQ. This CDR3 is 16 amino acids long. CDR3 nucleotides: TGCGCCAGCACAACCCGCCCACAGGGGTATAGGTATGGCTACACCTTC. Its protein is CASTTRPQGYRYGYTF.

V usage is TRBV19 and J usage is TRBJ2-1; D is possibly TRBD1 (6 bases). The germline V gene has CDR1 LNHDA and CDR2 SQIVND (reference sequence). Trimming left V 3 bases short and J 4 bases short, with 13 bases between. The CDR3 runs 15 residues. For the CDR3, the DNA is TGTGCCAGTAGTATCCCACAGGGTCGGTACAATGAGCAGTTCTTC. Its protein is CASSIPQGRYNEQFF.

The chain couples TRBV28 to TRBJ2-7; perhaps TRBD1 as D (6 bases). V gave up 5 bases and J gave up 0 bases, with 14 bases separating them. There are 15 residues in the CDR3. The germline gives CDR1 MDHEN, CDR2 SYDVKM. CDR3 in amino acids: CASSNIDRYSYEQYF. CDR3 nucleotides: TGTGCCAGCAGTAACATAGACAGGTACTCCTACGAGCAGTACTTC.

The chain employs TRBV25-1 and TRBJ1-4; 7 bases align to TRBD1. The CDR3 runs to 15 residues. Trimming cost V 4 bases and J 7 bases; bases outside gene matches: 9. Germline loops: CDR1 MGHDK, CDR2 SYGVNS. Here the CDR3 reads CASSASGTAIEKLFF. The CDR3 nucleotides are TGTGCCAGCAGTGCCTCCGGGACAGCGATTGAAAAACTGTTTTTT.

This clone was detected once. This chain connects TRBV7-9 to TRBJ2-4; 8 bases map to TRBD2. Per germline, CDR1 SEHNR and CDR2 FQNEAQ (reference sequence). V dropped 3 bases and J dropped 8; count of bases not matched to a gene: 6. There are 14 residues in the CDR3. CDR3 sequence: CASSLLAGGDIQYF. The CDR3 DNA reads TGTGCCAGCAGCTTGCTAGCGGGTGGGGACATTCAGTACTTC.

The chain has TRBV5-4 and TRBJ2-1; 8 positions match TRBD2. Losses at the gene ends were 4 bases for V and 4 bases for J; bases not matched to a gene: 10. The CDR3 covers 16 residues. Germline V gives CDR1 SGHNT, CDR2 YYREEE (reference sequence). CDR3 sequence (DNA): TGTGCCAGCAGCGGAGAGGGACTAGTGGCATACAATGAGCAGTTCTTC. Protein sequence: CASSGEGLVAYNEQFF. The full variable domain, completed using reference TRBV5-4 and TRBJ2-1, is ETGVTQSPTHLIKTRGQQVTLRCSSQSGHNTVSWYQQALGQGPQFIFQYYREEENGRGNFPPRFSGLQFPNYSSELNVNALELDDSALYLCASSGEGLVAYNEQFFGPGTRLTVL.

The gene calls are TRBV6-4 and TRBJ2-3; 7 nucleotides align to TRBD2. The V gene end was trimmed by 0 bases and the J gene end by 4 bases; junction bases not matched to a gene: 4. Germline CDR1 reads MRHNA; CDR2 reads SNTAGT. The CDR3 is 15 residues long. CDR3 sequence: CASSDSGGDSDTQYF. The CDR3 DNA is TGTGCCAGCAGTGACTCTGGGGGGGATTCAGATACGCAGTATTTT.

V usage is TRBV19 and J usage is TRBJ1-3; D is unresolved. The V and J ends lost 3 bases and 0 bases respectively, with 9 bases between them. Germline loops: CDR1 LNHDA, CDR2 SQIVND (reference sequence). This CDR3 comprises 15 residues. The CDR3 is CASSMSDFSGNTIYF. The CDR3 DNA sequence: TGTGCCAGTAGTATGAGTGACTTCTCTGGAAACACCATATATTTT.

The CDR3 is CASSIVDNPVQPQHF. CDR3 in DNA: TGTGCCAGTAGTATAGTCGACAACCCGGTTCAGCCCCAGCATTTT. J is TRBJ1-5 and V is TRBV19; D gene unclear. Germline V CDR1 and CDR2: LNHDA, SQIVND (reference sequence). This CDR3 has 15 amino acids. V was clipped by 1 base and J by 6 bases, with 13 bases between them.

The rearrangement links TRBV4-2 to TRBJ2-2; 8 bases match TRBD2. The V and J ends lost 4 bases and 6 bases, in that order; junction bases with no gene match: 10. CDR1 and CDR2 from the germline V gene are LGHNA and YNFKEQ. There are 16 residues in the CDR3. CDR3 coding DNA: TGTGCCAGCAGCCCCTGGACTAGCTCGGGTCCCGGGGAGCTGTTTTTT. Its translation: CASSPWTSSGPGELFF.

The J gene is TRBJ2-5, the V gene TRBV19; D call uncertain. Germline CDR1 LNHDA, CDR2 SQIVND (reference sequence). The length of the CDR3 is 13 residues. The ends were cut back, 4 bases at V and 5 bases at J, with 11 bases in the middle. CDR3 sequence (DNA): TGTGCCAGTAGTACCCCCCAGAGCGAGACCCAGTACTTC. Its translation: CASSTPQSETQYF.

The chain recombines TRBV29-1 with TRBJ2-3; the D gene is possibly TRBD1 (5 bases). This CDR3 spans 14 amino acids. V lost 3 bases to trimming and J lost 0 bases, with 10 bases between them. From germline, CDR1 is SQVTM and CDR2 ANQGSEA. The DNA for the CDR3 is TGCAGCGTTGAGGGGCCAACCAGCACAGATACGCAGTATTTT. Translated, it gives CSVEGPTSTDTQYF.

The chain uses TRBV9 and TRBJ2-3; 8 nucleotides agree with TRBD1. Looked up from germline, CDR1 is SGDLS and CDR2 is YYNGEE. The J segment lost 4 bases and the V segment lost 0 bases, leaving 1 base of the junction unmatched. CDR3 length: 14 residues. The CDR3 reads CASSVATGADTQYF. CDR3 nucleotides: TGTGCCAGCAGCGTAGCGACAGGGGCAGATACGCAGTATTTT.

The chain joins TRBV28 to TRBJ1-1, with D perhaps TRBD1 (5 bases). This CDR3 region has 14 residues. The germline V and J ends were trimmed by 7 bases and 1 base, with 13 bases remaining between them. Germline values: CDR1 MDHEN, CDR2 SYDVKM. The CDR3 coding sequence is TGTGCCAGCAAAATACCGGGACGGAACACTGAAGCTTTCTTT. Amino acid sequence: CASKIPGRNTEAFF. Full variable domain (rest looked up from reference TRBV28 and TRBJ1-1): DVKVTQSSRYLVKRTGEKVFLECVQDMDHENMFWYRQDPGLGLRLIYFSYDVKMKEKGDIPEGYSVSREKKERFSLILESASTNQTSMYLCASKIPGRNTEAFFGQGTRLTVV.

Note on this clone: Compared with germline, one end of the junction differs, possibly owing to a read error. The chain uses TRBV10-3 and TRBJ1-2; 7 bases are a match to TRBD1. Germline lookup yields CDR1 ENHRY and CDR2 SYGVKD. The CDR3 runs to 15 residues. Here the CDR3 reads CASSEAPGTVYGYTF. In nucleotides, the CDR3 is TGTGCCAGCAGTGAAGCGCCCGGGACAGTCTATGGCTACACCTTC.

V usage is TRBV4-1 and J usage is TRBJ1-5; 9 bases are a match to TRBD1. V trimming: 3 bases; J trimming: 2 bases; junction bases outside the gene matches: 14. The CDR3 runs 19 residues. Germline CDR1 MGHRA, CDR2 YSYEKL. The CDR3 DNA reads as TGCGCCAGCAGCCACGTTAGGAGAACAGGGGGCATCGGCAATCAGCCCCAGCATTTT. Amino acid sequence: CASSHVRRTGGIGNQPQHF.

Here the CDR3 DNA reads TGTGCCAGCAGCTTAAAAGGACTAGCGGGATCCTTCTACGAGCAGTACTTC. It encodes CASSLKGLAGSFYEQYF. J is TRBJ2-7 and V is TRBV7-3, with 12 bases aligning to TRBD2. CDR3 length equals 17 residues. The V segment lost 1 base and the J segment 3 bases; nucleotides outside the gene matches: 7. Per germline, CDR1 SGHTA and CDR2 FQGTGA.

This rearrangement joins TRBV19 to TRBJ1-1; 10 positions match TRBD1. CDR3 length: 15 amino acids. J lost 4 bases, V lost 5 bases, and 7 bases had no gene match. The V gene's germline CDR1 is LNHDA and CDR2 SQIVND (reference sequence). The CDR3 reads CASSWDRGKVTEAFF. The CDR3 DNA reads TGTGCCAGTAGTTGGGACAGGGGTAAAGTCACTGAAGCTTTCTTT.

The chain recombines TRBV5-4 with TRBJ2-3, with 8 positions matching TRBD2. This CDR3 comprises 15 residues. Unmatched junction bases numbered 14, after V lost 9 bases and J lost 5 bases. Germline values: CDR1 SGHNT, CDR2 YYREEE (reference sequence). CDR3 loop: CAITPGGGRGDTQYF. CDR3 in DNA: TGTGCCATCACTCCAGGCGGGGGGCGCGGAGATACGCAGTATTTT.

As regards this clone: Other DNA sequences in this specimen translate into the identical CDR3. The CDR3 DNA sequence: TGTGCCAGTCAGGGCGCCTACGAGCAGTACTTC. Its protein is CASQGAYEQYF. The chain links TRBV28 to TRBJ2-7, with D perhaps TRBD1 (5 bases). The CDR3 is 11 residues long. The germline CDR1 and CDR2 sequences are MDHEN and SYDVKM. V lost 9 bases, J lost 2 bases, and 8 bases lay in between.

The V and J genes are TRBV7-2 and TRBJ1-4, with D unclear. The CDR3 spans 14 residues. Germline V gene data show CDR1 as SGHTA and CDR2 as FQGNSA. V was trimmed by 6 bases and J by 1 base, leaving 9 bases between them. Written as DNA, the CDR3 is TGTGCCAGCAGTTTACAGAGAACTAATGAAAAACTGTTTTTT. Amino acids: CASSLQRTNEKLFF.